This TCR beta chain was captured in a study of T cell changes during pregnancy in multiple sclerosis. Produced via immunoSEQ multiplex PCR; TCRdb's table is partial and in-frame only. The table has 60,000 to 70,000 clones, 91% seen once. V lost 5 bases to trimming and J lost 2 bases; unmatched junction nucleotides: 5. The CDR3 sequence is 14 residues long. The germline CDR1 and CDR2 sequences are SGHNT and YENEEA. The sequence derives from a female donor in good health, enrolled as a control in a pregnancy study. This chain connects TRBV11-3 to TRBJ2-7; 8 bases agree with TRBD2. The sequencing used peripheral blood, collected in the third trimester of pregnancy. Here the CDR3 reads CASSKRESAYEQYF. In nucleotides, the CDR3 is TGTGCCAGCAGCAAGCGGGAGTCAGCCTACGAGCAGTACTTC.